One and the same sample provided the 8 T cell receptor beta chains below, sequenced in a study of blood T cell repertoires in COVID-19. Data came from immunoSEQ multiplex PCR; TCRdb stores just in-frame clones and leaves some out. The sample holds about 160,000 clones; around 74% are singletons and the top ten take 3.7%. Sample: peripheral blood. The source of these receptors is a woman over 75 with acute or convalescent COVID-19.

The rearrangement links TRBV19 to TRBJ1-5; TRBD1 matches at 7 bases. J was trimmed by 1 base and V by 4 bases; bases with no gene match: 4. CDR1 LNHDA and CDR2 SQIVND come from the germline V gene (reference sequence). This CDR3 region has 15 residues. CDR3 in DNA: TGTGCCAGTAGTACAACAGGGGCGAGCAATCAGCCCCAGCATTTT. Its protein product is CASSTTGASNQPQHF. The whole variable domain, remainder taken from reference TRBV19 and TRBJ1-5, is DGGITQSPKYLFRKEGQNVTLSCEQNLNHDAMYWYRQDPGQGLRLIYYSQIVNDFQKGDIAEGYSVSREKKESFPLTVTSAQKNPTAFYLCASSTTGASNQPQHFGDGTRLSIL.

The V gene is TRBV9, the J gene TRBJ1-2; TRBD1 aligns across 7 bases. CDR1 and CDR2 (germline): SGDLS, YYNGEE. Unmatched junction bases numbered 5, after V lost 0 bases and J lost 6 bases. The CDR3 contains 14 residues. The CDR3 bases are TGTGCCAGCAGCGTAGGGGTAGGGGGCGATGGCTACACCTTC. Translated: CASSVGVGGDGYTF.

The CDR3: CASSWGHMNTEAFF. In nucleotides, the CDR3 is TGTGCCAGCTCCTGGGGACACATGAACACTGAAGCTTTCTTT. The gene calls are TRBV6-5 and TRBJ1-1; perhaps TRBD1 as D (6 bases). The length of the CDR3 is 14 residues. CDR1 MNHEY and CDR2 SVGAGI come from the germline V gene. Between the trimmed V and J ends, which lost 8 bases and 0 bases, there was a span of 13 bases.

V gene TRBV19 combines with J gene TRBJ1-1; no definite D call. Germline V gives CDR1 LNHDA, CDR2 SQIVND (reference sequence). Trimming stripped 5 bases from V and 8 bases from J, with 15 bases between. The CDR3 contains 13 residues. DNA for the CDR3: TGTGCCAGTAGTGATCCGGGTCCGAAAGAAGCTTTCTTT. Translated: CASSDPGPKEAFF.

This clone showed up just a few times. The chain links TRBV7-2 to TRBJ2-7; 16 bases fit TRBD2. V was pared by 5 bases and J by 2 bases, with 12 bases of the junction left unmatched. The CDR3 spans 19 residues. In germline, CDR1 is SGHTA, CDR2 FQGNSA. CDR3 nucleotides: TGTGCCAGCAGCCGCAAGTCGGCCGGGACTAGCGGGGGGGCCTACGAGCAGTACTTC. This translates into CASSRKSAGTSGGAYEQYF.

The chain combines TRBV27 with TRBJ2-4, with 15 bases matching TRBD2. The CDR3 covers 18 residues. V gave up 3 bases and J gave up 0 bases; unmatched junction bases: 3. The V gene's germline CDR1 is MNHEY and CDR2 SMNVEV (reference sequence). The CDR3: CASSLGLAGGLAKNIQYF. The CDR3 bases are TGTGCCAGCAGTTTGGGACTAGCGGGAGGCCTAGCCAAAAACATTCAGTACTTC.

V and J are TRBV3-1 (or the pseudogene TRBV3-2) and TRBJ2-3; 11 bases align to TRBD2. V was pared by 1 base and J by 2 bases, with 5 bases of the junction left unmatched. The CDR3 totals 17 residues. Per the germline V gene, CDR1 is LGHDT and CDR2 is YNNKEL (reference sequence). CDR3 coding DNA: TGTGCCAGCAGCCAAGGAGGGACTAGCGGAAACACAGATACGCAGTATTTT. Amino acids: CASSQGGTSGNTDTQYF.

CDR3 sequence: CASSPFQGNKDEQYF. The CDR3 bases are TGTGCCAGCTCACCATTCCAGGGTAATAAGGACGAGCAGTACTTC. The chain has TRBV18 and TRBJ2-7; D is perhaps TRBD1 (5 bases). The CDR3 has 15 residues. V was pared by 2 bases and J by 5 bases, with 16 bases between. CDR1 KGHSH and CDR2 LQKENI come from the germline V gene. Based on the CDR3 plus reference TRBV18 and TRBJ2-7, the full variable domain is NAGVMQNPRHLVRRRGQEARLRCSPMKGHSHVYWYRQLPEEGLKFMVYLQKENIIDESGMPKERFSAEFPKEGPSILRIQQVVRGDSAAYFCASSPFQGNKDEQYFGPGTRLTVT.